One T cell receptor (beta chain) is described in this entry. Antigen: not known. Through a sample-barcoded 5' primer and a J-beta primer mix, a second PCR was run for about 6 to 11 cycles. TCRdb re-derived calls from the 5' RACE reads in MiXCR, one entry per CDR3 protein. The repertoire holds 1.8 million or so distinct CDR3 sequences, with about two fifths as singletons. This sample is part of a study of blood T cells in healthy people across ages. The V gene's germline CDR1 is MNHEY and CDR2 SVGEGT. Unmatched junction bases numbered 16, after V lost 6 bases and J lost 5 bases. The CDR3 extends over 17 amino acids. Study-wide results and limits: With age, beta diversity per million T cells declined roughly linearly, significantly by approximately 40.

The chain recombines TRBV6-2 or TRBV6-3 with TRBJ2-1, with 7 bases fitting TRBD1. The origin of this receptor is a human donor in good health. What was sequenced was blood. Written as DNA, the CDR3 is TGTGCCAGCAGCCCCCGGGAAAAGACAGGGTTCAACAATGAGCAGTTCTTC. Its protein is CASSPREKTGFNNEQFF.